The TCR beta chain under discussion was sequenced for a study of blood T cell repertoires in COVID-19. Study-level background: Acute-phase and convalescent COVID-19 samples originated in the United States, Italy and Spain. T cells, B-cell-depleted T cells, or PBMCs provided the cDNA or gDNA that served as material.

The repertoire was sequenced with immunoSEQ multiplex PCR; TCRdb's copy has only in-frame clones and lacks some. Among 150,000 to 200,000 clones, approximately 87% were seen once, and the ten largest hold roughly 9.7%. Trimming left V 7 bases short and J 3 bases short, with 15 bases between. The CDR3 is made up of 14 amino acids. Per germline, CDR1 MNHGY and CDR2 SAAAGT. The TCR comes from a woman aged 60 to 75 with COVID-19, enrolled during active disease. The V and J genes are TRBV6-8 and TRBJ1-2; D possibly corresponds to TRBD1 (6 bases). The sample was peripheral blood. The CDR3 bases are TGTGCCAGCACACCGACAGGTCAAGACTATGGCTACACCTTC. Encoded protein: CASTPTGQDYGYTF.